This note documents a single T cell receptor beta chain sequence. Antigen unknown. The sample originates from a study of T cell responses to AZD1222 COVID-19 vaccine. Whole-study results and caveats: Spike regions recognized by vaccine-associated CD4 TCRs spanned the protein, led by 160-218 and 743-854. Just a handful of AZD1222 recipients were seropositive at baseline.

Clones were sequenced by immunoSEQ multiplex PCR, and TCRdb holds only the in-frame ones, with some missing. The sample yields around 28,000 clones, around 80% seen once. V was clipped by 6 bases and J by 5 bases, with 10 bases between them. The CDR3 has 13 residues. Germline CDR1 and CDR2: MNHEY and SVGAGI. The chain couples TRBV6-5 to TRBJ1-4, with no clear D. This specimen consisted of peripheral blood, obtained on day 0 of AZD1222 vaccination. This receptor was obtained from an adult in good health. The CDR3 DNA reads as TGTGCCAGCAGCAGGACCGCGAATGAAAAACTGTTTTTT. This translates into CASSRTANEKLFF.